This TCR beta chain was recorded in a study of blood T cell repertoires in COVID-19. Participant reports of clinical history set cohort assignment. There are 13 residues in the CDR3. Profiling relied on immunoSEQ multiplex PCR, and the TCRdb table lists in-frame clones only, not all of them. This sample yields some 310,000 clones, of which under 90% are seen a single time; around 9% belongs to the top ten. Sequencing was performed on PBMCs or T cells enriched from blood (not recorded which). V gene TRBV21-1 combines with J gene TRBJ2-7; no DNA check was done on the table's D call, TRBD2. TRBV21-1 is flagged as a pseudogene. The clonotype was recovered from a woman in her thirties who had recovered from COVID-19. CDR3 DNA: TGTGCCAGCAGCAAAGTTCGGGGAGGCGAGCAGTACTTC. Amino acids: CASSKVRGGEQYF.